These T cell receptor beta chains were read from a single sample in a study of cytomegalovirus exposure and HLA in healthy donors. Clones were read by immunoSEQ multiplex PCR, and TCRdb kept only the in-frame ones, dropping some. Here the sample table reports about 32,000 clones. Sequencing was carried out using PBMCs. These receptors originate from a female donor in good health and CMV-seronegative. The CDR3 runs from the conserved cysteine through the conserved F or W. D genes are given only for firm matches.

TRBJ2-3 TRBV5-6 TRBD2 TGTGCCAGCAGCTCCGGACTAGACCGCACAGATACGCAGTATTTT CASSSGLDRTDTQYF
TRBJ2-5 TRBV7-9 TRBD1 TGTGCCAGCAGCTTATCTAAGCGACAGGGCTTCCAAGAGACCCAGTACTTC CASSLSKRQGFQETQYF
TRBJ2-1 TRBV6-4 NA TGTGCCAGCAGCGAGAAGTCCTCGGATGAGCAGTTCTTC CASSEKSSDEQFF
TRBJ2-2 TRBV27 NA TGTGCCAGCAGTACCTATGGCGGGGAGCTGTTTTTT CASSTYGGELFF
TRBJ1-4 TRBV5-1 NA TGCGCCAGCAGCTTAGGCAGGGTCGATCGAAAAACTAATGAAAAACTGTTTTTT CASSLGRVDRKTNEKLFF
TRBJ2-7 TRBV27 TRBD1 TGTGCCAGCAGTTTGGGGACAGCCACCCTCTACGAGCAGTACTTC CASSLGTATLYEQYF
TRBJ2-7 TRBV10-1 TRBD1 TGCGCCAGCAGTGAGGGACAGGGGCCGTGGTACGAGCAGTACTTC CASSEGQGPWYEQYF
TRBJ1-4 TRBV7-2 NA TGTGCCAGCAGCTTACTTTCGGGAAAACTGTTTTTT CASSLLSGKLFF
TRBJ1-3 TRBV7-6 TRBD1 TGTGCCAGCAGCGACAGGGGTTCTGGAAACACCATATATTTT CASSDRGSGNTIYF
TRBJ1-1 TRBV7-9 TRBD1 TGTGCCAGCAGCTTAGCAGGACAGGGCGACACTGAAGCTTTCTTT CASSLAGQGDTEAFF
TRBJ1-5 TRBV18 NA TGTGCCAGCTCACCAGCGGACGGACAAAGTCAGCCCCAGCATTTT CASSPADGQSQPQHF
TRBJ1-2 TRBV7-2 NA TGTGCCAGCAGCTTAGCGGGCGGGGCGGGCTACACCTTC CASSLAGGAGYTF
TRBJ1-2 TRBV23-1 TRBD1 TGCGCCACCTTTGCCCCAACAGGGGGCAGAGGCTACACCTTC CATFAPTGGRGYTF
TRBJ2-4 TRBV5-8 NA TGTGCCAGCAGCTCGGGGGCCAAAAACATTCAGTACTTC CASSSGAKNIQYF
TRBJ1-5 TRBV5-6 NA TGTGCCAGCAGCTTGGCCGGCAGGGACAATCAGCCCCAGCATTTT CASSLAGRDNQPQHF
TRBJ2-5 TRBV4-2 NA TGTGCCAGCAGCCAATTTCGGGGCCAAGAGACCCAGTACTTC CASSQFRGQETQYF
TRBJ2-1 TRBV27 NA TGTGCCAGCCGGCGGGGGCAGGGGTTCGACAATGAGCAGTTCTTC CASRRGQGFDNEQFF
TRBJ1-5 TRBV6-6 NA TGTGCCAGCAGTTACTGGGGGGGTGTGGATCAGCCCCAGCATTTT CASSYWGGVDQPQHF
TRBJ2-3 TRBV7-9 TRBD1 TGTGCCAGCAGCTTCGGGACAGGGGGCACAGATACGCAGTATTTT CASSFGTGGTDTQYF
TRBJ2-3 TRBV4-3 TRBD1 TGCGCCAGCAGCCAAAGGACAGGTCCTCTTCCAGATACGCAGTATTTT CASSQRTGPLPDTQYF
TRBJ2-5 TRBV7-9 TRBD1 TGTGCCAGCAGCTTAGACCCGGGACAGGGGAGGGAGACCCAGTACTTC CASSLDPGQGRETQYF
TRBJ2-3 TRBV7-7 NA TGTGCTAGCAGCTTAGTAGGGAGAGATACGCAGTATTTT CASSLVGRDTQYF
TRBJ2-3 TRBV6-4 TRBD2 TGTGCCAGCAGTGCAGAGGCGGGGGGGACAGATACGCAGTATTTT CASSAEAGGTDTQYF
TRBJ2-1 TRBV9 NA TGTGCCAGCAGCGTTAGGGGTGACTCCTACAATGAGCAGTTCTTC CASSVRGDSYNEQFF
TRBJ1-1 TRBV5-6 NA TGTGCCAGCAGCAAACCAGGGGTCACTGAAGCTTTCTTT CASSKPGVTEAFF
TRBJ1-4 TRBV6-1 TRBD1 TGTGCCAGCACCCGATGGGGACAGGGGGGTGAAAAACTGTTTTTT CASTRWGQGGEKLFF
TRBJ2-7 TRBV18 NA TGTGCCAGCTCACCAGGACAGTCCTACGAGCAGTACTTC CASSPGQSYEQYF
TRBJ1-2 TRBV28 NA TGTGCCAGCAGCCCCGGGGGGGCGGGTAACTATGGCTACACCTTC CASSPGGAGNYGYTF
TRBJ2-1 TRBV9 TRBD2 TGTGCCAGCAGCGTGACTAGCGGGGACAATGAGCAGTTCTTC CASSVTSGDNEQFF
TRBJ1-1 TRBV6-6 TRBD1 TGTGCCAGCAGTTACTCCGACAGGGGGAATAAGGAAGCTTTCTTT CASSYSDRGNKEAFF
TRBJ2-1 TRBV6-1 TRBD1 TGTGCCAGCAGTGAAACCGGGACAGGGGGCCTCAATGAGCAGTTCTTC CASSETGTGGLNEQFF
TRBJ2-4 TRBV13 TRBD1 TGTGCCAGCAGCCTGTTAACAGGGGGTTCTAAAAACATTCAGTACTTC CASSLLTGGSKNIQYF
TRBJ1-2 TRBV28 NA TGTGCCACTCCGGGCGGGTCGTCGAACTATGGCTACACCTTC CATPGGSSNYGYTF
TRBJ1-3 TRBV27 NA TGTGCCAGCAGTTTTGCAGTAAACACCATATATTTT CASSFAVNTIYF
TRBJ2-5 TRBV9 TRBD1 TGTGCCAGCAGCACCTGGGACAGCTTACAAGAGACCCAGTACTTC CASSTWDSLQETQYF
TRBJ2-4 TRBV12-1 NA TGTGCCAGCAGCTCCCGACAGTTACTAGCCAAAAACATTCAGTACTTC CASSSRQLLAKNIQYF
TRBJ2-3 TRBV6-4 TRBD2 TGTGCCAGCAGTGACGCGGGGGTGGCAGATACGCAGTATTTT CASSDAGVADTQYF
TRBJ2-5 TRBV6-1 NA TGTGCCAGCAGCCGGTTGACTCAAGAGACCCAGTACTTC CASSRLTQETQYF
TRBJ2-5 TRBV4-2 TRBD1 TGTGCCAGCAGCCAAGAGGGACAGGGAGGGGAGACCCAGTACTTC CASSQEGQGGETQYF
TRBJ1-2 TRBV29-1 NA TGCAGCGTGGAACCCGGGGGCTATGGCTACACCTTC CSVEPGGYGYTF
TRBJ1-6 TRBV7-2 NA TGTGCCAGCAGCCACAGGACCGTTAATTCACCCCTCCACTTT CASSHRTVNSPLHF
TRBJ2-5 TRBV5-6 TRBD2 TGTGCCAGCGGAAAGGCTAGCGGGAAGCCCTACCAAGAGACCCAGTACTTC CASGKASGKPYQETQYF
TRBJ2-7 TRBV29-1 NA TGCAGCGTCAGGGAACTCTACGAGCAGTACTTC CSVRELYEQYF
TRBJ1-3 TRBV6-5 NA TGTGCCAGCAGTTACCGGTCAGGGATATCTGGAAACACCATATATTTT CASSYRSGISGNTIYF
TRBJ1-1 TRBV14 NA TGTGCCAGCAGCCAAGCCGGGACAAGGATCACTGAAGCTTTCTTT CASSQAGTRITEAFF
TRBJ2-3 TRBV5-6 NA TGTGCCAGCAGCCAGGTCGAGAAGCAGTATTTT CASSQVEKQYF
TRBJ2-6 TRBV4-1 NA TGCGCCAGCAGCCAAGGTCAGGGGAGCGGGGCCAACGTCCTGACTTTC CASSQGQGSGANVLTF
TRBJ2-7 TRBV5-8 TRBD1 TGTGCCAGCAGCTTGAGACAGGGTCACGAGCAGTACTTC CASSLRQGHEQYF
TRBJ2-2 TRBV7-6 TRBD2 TGTGCCAGCAGCTTTGCGGGGGAGAACACCGGGGAGCTGTTTTTT CASSFAGENTGELFF
TRBJ1-4 TRBV19 TRBD1 TGTGCCAGTCTTTTACGGACAGGGAATAATGAAAAACTGTTTTTT CASLLRTGNNEKLFF